This TCR beta chain was identified during a study of cytomegalovirus exposure and HLA in healthy donors. Study outcomes and limitations: Later analysis associated a missense DCLRE1C variant with TCR beta V- and J-gene trimming. Apparent HLA restriction characterized most CMV-associated TCR beta chains in a later analysis.

A multiplex PCR was run with 60 Vbeta primers and 13 Jbeta primers. The table came from immunoSEQ multiplex PCR; TCRdb's copy has only in-frame clones and leaves some out. The sample records 150,000 to 200,000 clones, 85% being singletons. About this clone itself: Antigen: not known.

The CDR3 spans 13 residues. With 2 bases removed from V and 7 bases from J, the gap between germline ends came to 14 bases. Germline V gene data show CDR1 as GTSNPN and CDR2 as SVGIG (reference sequence). The receptor was derived from a boy younger than 10 in good health and CMV-seronegative. Sequenced material: PBMCs. The chain has TRBV30 and TRBJ1-2; tentative D call: TRBD1 (6 bases). CDR3 nucleotide sequence: TGTGCCTGGAGTTACGGCAGGGGTCCTGGCTACACCTTC. Translating it yields CAWSYGRGPGYTF.